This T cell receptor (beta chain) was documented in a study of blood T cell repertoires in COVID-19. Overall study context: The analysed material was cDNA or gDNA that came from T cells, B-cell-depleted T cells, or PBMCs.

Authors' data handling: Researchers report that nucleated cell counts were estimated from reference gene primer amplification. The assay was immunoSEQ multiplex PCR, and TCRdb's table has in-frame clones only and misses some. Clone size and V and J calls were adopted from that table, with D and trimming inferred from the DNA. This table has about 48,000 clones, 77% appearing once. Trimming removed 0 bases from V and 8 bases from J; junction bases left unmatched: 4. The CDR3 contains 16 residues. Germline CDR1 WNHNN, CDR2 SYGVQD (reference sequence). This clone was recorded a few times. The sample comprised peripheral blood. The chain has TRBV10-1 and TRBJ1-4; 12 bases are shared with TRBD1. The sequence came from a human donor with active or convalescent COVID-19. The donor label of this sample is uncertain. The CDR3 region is CASSESGTGGREKLFF. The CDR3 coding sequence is TGCGCCAGCAGTGAGTCGGGGACAGGGGGCAGAGAAAAACTGTTTTTT.